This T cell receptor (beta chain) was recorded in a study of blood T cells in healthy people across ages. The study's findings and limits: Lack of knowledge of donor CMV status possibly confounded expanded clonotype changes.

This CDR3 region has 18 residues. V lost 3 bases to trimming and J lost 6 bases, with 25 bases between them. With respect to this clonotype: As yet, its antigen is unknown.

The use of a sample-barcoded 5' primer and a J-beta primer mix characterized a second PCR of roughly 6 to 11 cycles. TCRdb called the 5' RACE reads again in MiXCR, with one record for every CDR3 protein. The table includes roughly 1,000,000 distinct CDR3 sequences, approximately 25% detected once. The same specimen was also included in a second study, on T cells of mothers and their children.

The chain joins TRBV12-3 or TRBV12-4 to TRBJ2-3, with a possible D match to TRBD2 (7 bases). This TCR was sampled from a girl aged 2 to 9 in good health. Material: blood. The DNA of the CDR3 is TGTGCCAGCAGTTTGGGACTCGGAGGTAGACGGGGGGCCGATACGCAGTATTTT. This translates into CASSLGLGGRRGADTQYF.